This TCR beta chain was profiled in a study of cytomegalovirus exposure and HLA in healthy donors. Study results and caveats: Using a false discovery rate of 0.05, a later analysis showed that some 16,000 TCR beta sequences were associated with HLA alleles. CMV antigen specificity was confirmed in vitro for three CMV-associated chains.

Primers: 60 Vbeta forward and 13 Jbeta reverse. Profiling relied on immunoSEQ multiplex PCR, and the TCRdb table lists in-frame clones only, not all of them. Its listing shows roughly 80,000 clones. Each of the donors was a healthy bone marrow donor. The CDR3 length is 20 residues. V trimming: 6 bases; J trimming: 4 bases; junction bases outside the gene matches: 20. The germline V gene encodes CDR1 MDHEN and CDR2 SYDVKM. In regard to this clone: Its antigen is undetermined.

The receptor was isolated from a man aged 45-65 years in good health and CMV-seronegative. This chain links TRBV28 with TRBJ1-5; 11 nucleotides agree with TRBD1. The sample taken for sequencing was PBMCs. Here the CDR3 reads CASRLLSGTGGRMGNQPQHF. CDR3 sequence (DNA): TGTGCCAGCAGGCTCCTCTCCGGGACAGGGGGTAGAATGGGAAATCAGCCCCAGCATTTT.